This is a list of T cell receptor beta chains from one sample in a study of control samples from healthy donors and cancer patients. Here immunoSEQ multiplex PCR was the method, and the copy in TCRdb shows in-frame clones only, minus some. The sample contains about 49,000 clones, over 85% of which appear only once. The sequenced sample consisted of PBMCs. These TCRs come from a man younger than 40 with colorectal cancer. Each CDR3 is given with its conserved first and last residue. The D gene is left open where the match is weak. Size is stated for part of the rows, as once, few or many counts, or as a class when the clone is expanded.

NA	TRBV5-1	NA	TRBJ2-2	14	CASRGAANTGELFF	TGCGCCAGCCGCGGGGCAGCGAACACCGGGGAGCTGTTTTTT
NA	TRBV7-9	TRBD1	TRBJ1-6	18	CASSAGQGAKAYNSPLHF	TGTGCCAGCAGCGCCGGACAGGGGGCGAAGGCCTATAATTCACCCCTCCACTTT
NA	TRBV19	NA	TRBJ2-1	13	CASSDRFYNEQFF	TGTGCCAGTTCGGACAGATTCTACAATGAGCAGTTCTTC
NA	TRBV7-9	NA	TRBJ2-1	14	CASSSEGLYNEQFF	TGTGCCAGCAGTTCAGAAGGCCTATACAATGAGCAGTTCTTC
NA	TRBV11-2	NA	TRBJ1-2	15	CASSLRTDANYGYTF	TGTGCCAGCAGCTTACGGACCGACGCTAACTATGGCTACACCTTC
NA	TRBV6-5	TRBD1	TRBJ2-1	14	CASTDRGVRNEQFF	TGTGCCAGCACCGACAGGGGGGTCCGCAATGAGCAGTTCTTC
NA	TRBV5-8	NA	TRBJ1-2	14	CASSLAVGNTGYTF	TGTGCCAGCAGCTTGGCCGTGGGGAATACTGGCTACACCTTC
NA	TRBV6-2/TRBV6-3	NA	TRBJ2-1	13	CASSPDRFNEQFF	TGTGCCAGCAGTCCCGACAGATTCAATGAGCAGTTCTTC
NA	TRBV6-5	NA	TRBJ2-7	15	CATRPRGGSSYEQYF	TGTGCCACGAGACCCCGAGGGGGAAGCTCCTACGAGCAGTACTTC
NA	TRBV6-2/TRBV6-3	NA	TRBJ2-1	15	CASSYGVSSYNEQFF	TGTGCCAGCAGTTACGGCGTGAGCTCCTACAATGAGCAGTTCTTC
NA	TRBV28	NA	TRBJ1-1	12	CASTRLGDEAFF	TGTGCCAGCACCAGATTAGGAGATGAAGCTTTCTTT
NA	TRBV19	NA	TRBJ1-5	18	CASSQTILEGTSNQPQHF	TGTGCCAGTAGCCAAACCATTCTGGAGGGAACAAGCAATCAGCCCCAGCATTTT
NA	TRBV5-1	NA	TRBJ1-6	17	CASRPGQGKGYNSPLHF	TGCGCCAGCAGGCCGGGACAAGGCAAAGGGTATAATTCACCCCTCCACTTT
NA	TRBV5-5	NA	TRBJ2-3	11	CASIVADTQYF	TGTGCCAGCATCGTAGCAGATACGCAGTATTTT
once	TRBV2	NA	TRBJ1-2	15	CASSRHGGDIYGYTF	TGTGCCAGCAGTAGACATGGAGGGGACATCTATGGCTACACCTTC
NA	TRBV18	NA	TRBJ2-2	15	CASSPSGASSGELFF	TGTGCCAGCTCACCTTCAGGGGCCAGTTCCGGGGAGCTGTTTTTT
once	TRBV7-2	TRBD1	TRBJ1-1	15	CASSSDRVVSTEAFF	TGTGCCAGCAGCTCAGACAGGGTAGTGAGCACTGAAGCTTTCTTT
NA	TRBV6-4	TRBD1	TRBJ2-2	15	CASSAGTGNTGELFF	TGTGCCAGCAGTGCCGGGACAGGGAACACCGGGGAGCTGTTTTTT
once	TRBV30	NA	TRBJ1-1	13	CACSTLGNTEAFF	TGTGCCTGTTCCACTCTAGGCAACACTGAAGCTTTCTTT
NA	TRBV5-4	NA	TRBJ1-1	14	CASSLGGWDTEAFF	TGTGCCAGCAGCTTGGGAGGTTGGGACACTGAAGCTTTCTTT
NA	TRBV5-1	TRBD1	TRBJ2-1	16	CASIFLPGQGANEQFF	TGCGCCAGCATTTTCCTCCCGGGACAGGGTGCCAATGAGCAGTTCTTC
NA	TRBV20-1	NA	TRBJ1-4	11	CSAGRGEKLFF	TGCAGTGCTGGAAGGGGAGAAAAACTGTTTTTT
NA	TRBV3-1/TRBV3-2	TRBD1	TRBJ1-2	14	CASSRPGQGDGYTF	TGTGCCAGCAGCCGACCCGGACAGGGAGATGGCTACACCTTC
NA	TRBV27	TRBD2	TRBJ2-5	17	CASSLGLGINKGETQYF	TGTGCCAGCAGTCTGGGACTAGGGATTAACAAGGGAGAGACCCAGTACTTC
NA	TRBV4-2	NA	TRBJ1-2	18	CASSQDYGRDTLNYGYTF	TGTGCCAGCAGCCAAGATTATGGCCGGGACACACTTAACTATGGCTACACCTTC
NA	TRBV7-9	TRBD2	TRBJ2-7	16	CASSLTSGGTAYEQYF	TGTGCCAGCAGCTTGACTAGCGGGGGAACCGCCTACGAGCAGTACTTC
NA	TRBV5-6	NA	TRBJ2-1	16	CASTTVTGYHHNEQFF	TGTGCCAGCACCACGGTCACAGGGTACCACCACAATGAGCAGTTCTTC
NA	TRBV4-1	TRBD2	TRBJ2-3	21	CASSHPRRGSGEYFSTDTQYF	TGCGCCAGCAGCCACCCCCGGCGGGGTAGCGGGGAGTATTTTAGCACAGATACGCAGTATTTT
NA	TRBV6-5	NA	TRBJ1-2	14	CASRSLDRSYGYTF	TGTGCCAGCCGCAGCCTGGACCGTTCCTATGGCTACACCTTC
NA	TRBV2	NA	TRBJ1-4	13	CASSIGRGEKLFF	TGTGCCAGCAGCATAGGAAGGGGAGAAAAACTGTTTTTT
NA	TRBV10-2	TRBD2	TRBJ2-1	16	CASNSRTSGGVAEQFF	TGCGCCAGCAATTCCCGGACTAGCGGGGGGGTTGCTGAGCAGTTCTTC
NA	TRBV5-1	NA	TRBJ2-7	14	CASSLDGGSYEQYF	TGCGCCAGCAGCTTGGACGGCGGTTCCTACGAGCAGTACTTC
NA	TRBV6-2/TRBV6-3	TRBD2	TRBJ2-3	16	CASSWTSGGQGDTQYF	TGTGCCAGCAGTTGGACTAGCGGGGGGCAAGGAGATACGCAGTATTTT
NA	TRBV11-2	NA	TRBJ1-1	13	CASSTDAYAEAFF	TGTGCCAGCAGCACTGACGCGTACGCTGAAGCTTTCTTT
once	TRBV24-1	NA	TRBJ1-2	15	CATSDGDKQNYGYTF	TGTGCCACCAGTGATGGGGACAAACAAAACTATGGCTACACCTTC
NA	TRBV24-1	NA	TRBJ1-5	14	CATQGGQSYQPQHF	TGTGCCACCCAAGGGGGACAATCGTATCAGCCCCAGCATTTT
once	TRBV7-2	NA	TRBJ2-3	16	CASSLARSSSTDTQYF	TGTGCCAGCAGCTTAGCGCGATCTTCTAGCACAGATACGCAGTATTTT
NA	TRBV30	NA	TRBJ1-4	14	CAWSWGTLGEKLFF	TGTGCCTGGAGTTGGGGGACACTCGGGGAAAAACTGTTTTTT
few	TRBV30	TRBD1	TRBJ1-2	14	CAWSVLGGEYGYTF	TGTGCCTGGAGTGTATTAGGGGGCGAGTATGGCTACACCTTC
once	TRBV6-2/TRBV6-3	NA	TRBJ2-1	16	CASSTRNRGLRNEQFF	TGTGCCAGCAGTACACGGAACAGGGGACTAAGGAATGAGCAGTTCTTC